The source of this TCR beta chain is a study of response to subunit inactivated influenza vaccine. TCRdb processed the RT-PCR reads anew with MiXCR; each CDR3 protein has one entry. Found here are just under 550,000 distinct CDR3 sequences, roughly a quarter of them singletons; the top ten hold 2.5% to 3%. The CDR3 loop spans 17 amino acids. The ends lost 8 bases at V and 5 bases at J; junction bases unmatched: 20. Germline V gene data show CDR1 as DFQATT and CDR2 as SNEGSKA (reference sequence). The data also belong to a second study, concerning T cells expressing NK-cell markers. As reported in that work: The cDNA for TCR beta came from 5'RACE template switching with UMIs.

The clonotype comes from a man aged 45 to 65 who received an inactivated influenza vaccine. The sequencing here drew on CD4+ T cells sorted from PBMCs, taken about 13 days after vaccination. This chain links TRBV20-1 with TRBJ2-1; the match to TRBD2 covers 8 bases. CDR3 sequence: CSIEGRGGRSRNNEQFF. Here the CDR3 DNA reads TGCAGTATCGAAGGTCGAGGCGGGAGGAGTAGAAACAATGAGCAGTTCTTC.